These 2 T cell receptor beta chains were all obtained from the same sample, sequenced in a study of human T cells and chemical hapten exposure (dated by TCRdb to about 2021). The sample's time point, from its label and the paper: patch test 2, 6 weeks after DPC sensitization. According to the study, the label for this sample's treatment or condition signals: therapeutic diphenylcyclopropenone sensitization with weekly scalp DPC. To prepare the library, RACE was applied. Instrument on record: NextSeq 500. The public reads were quality trimmed at Q25 with fastp and then assembled into clones with MiXCR by TCRdb, keeping productive beta chains. Rows with a matching CDR3 protein are joined into one entry that keeps the most common DNA and genes. The table for this sample lists approximately 95,000 distinct CDR3 sequences; around 10% of them were counted only once. The ten top clones hold 2.5% to 4% of the sample.

The sample consisted of whole blood, taken in connection with sensitization to the hapten diphenylcyclopropenone (DPC). The receptors here all came from a woman aged 40 to 50 with alopecia areata. Some clones in this sample may be carry-over from other donors' samples.

The sample holds many counts of this clonotype. The J gene is TRBJ2-7, the V gene TRBV12-3 or TRBV12-4, with a weak D call TRBD2 (5 bases). CDR3 length equals 18 residues. The V and J ends lost 8 bases and 0 bases respectively, with 26 bases between them. CDR3 amino acids: CASCLAGVSPKNSYEQYF. The CDR3 DNA reads TGTGCCAGCTGCCTTGCGGGTGTAAGCCCTAAAAACTCCTACGAGCAGTACTTC.

At least ten counts were recorded for this clonotype. V is TRBV3-1 and J is TRBJ1-3, with D hard to call. CDR3 length: 15 amino acids. The V gene's germline CDR1 is LGHDT and CDR2 YNNKEL (reference sequence). Trimming stripped 1 base from V and 0 bases from J, with 7 bases between. DNA for the CDR3: TGTGCCAGCAGCCAAGCCCCAAACTCTGGAAACACCATATATTTT. This translates into CASSQAPNSGNTIYF.